One and the same sample provided the 13 T cell receptor beta chains below, sequenced in a study of blood T cell repertoires in COVID-19. Only in-frame clones appear in the TCRdb table, and some are missing; sequencing was by immunoSEQ multiplex PCR. Among about 300,000 clones listed, roughly 90% were seen once. The sample consisted of peripheral blood. The receptors shown here come from a woman aged 25 to 45 with COVID-19, enrolled during active disease.

The gene calls are TRBV30 and TRBJ2-1; possible D gene TRBD1, 5 bases. The CDR3 covers 16 residues. V was pared by 0 bases and J by 0 bases, with 12 bases between. Looked up from germline, CDR1 is GTSNPN and CDR2 is SVGIG (reference sequence). CDR3 nucleotides: TGTGCCTGGAGTGTACTGGGGCGGTCCTCCTACAATGAGCAGTTCTTC. It codes for CAWSVLGRSSYNEQFF.

CDR3 residues: CASSEGWGTNYGYTF. CDR3 nucleotides: TGTGCCAGCAGTGAAGGTTGGGGCACTAACTATGGCTACACCTTC. The chain uses TRBV6-1 and TRBJ1-2, with D possibly TRBD1 on 5 matching bases. In germline, CDR1 is MNHNS, CDR2 SASEGT. This CDR3 is built from 15 residues. Trimming removed 1 base at V and 0 bases at J, with 9 bases between.

CDR3 sequence reads: CAWNRATNNSPLHF. Written as DNA, the CDR3 is TGTGCCTGGAACAGGGCTACGAATAATTCACCCCTCCACTTT. This chain joins TRBV30 and TRBJ1-6; TRBD1 is a possible D gene (6 bases). CDR1 and CDR2 (germline): GTSNPN, SVGIG (reference sequence). This CDR3 region has 14 residues. Trimming cost V 4 bases and J 5 bases, with 12 bases left between them.

The chain uses TRBV6-2 or TRBV6-3 and TRBJ2-7, with D unresolved. V was cut by 0 bases and J by 0 bases, with 6 bases left in between. The V gene's germline CDR1 is MNHEY and CDR2 SVGEGT. The CDR3 covers 14 residues. The DNA of the CDR3 is TGTGCCAGCAGTTACTCGATTAGCTCCTACGAGCAGTACTTC. Translated: CASSYSISSYEQYF.

This rearrangement joins TRBV27 to TRBJ1-3, with a tentative D call TRBD1 (5 bases). Trimming took off 4 bases at V and 0 bases at J, with 13 bases between the two ends. CDR1 MNHEY and CDR2 SMNVEV come from the germline V gene (reference sequence). This CDR3 has 16 amino acids. Here the CDR3 reads CASSSGRVSSGNTIYF. The CDR3, as DNA: TGTGCCAGCAGTTCGGGCAGGGTTTCCTCTGGAAACACCATATATTTT.

CDR3 DNA sequence: TGTGCCAGCAGCCCCGGACATACTAGCGCTAGTGGGAATGAGCAGTTCTTC. Translated: CASSPGHTSASGNEQFF. The chain couples TRBV7-9 to TRBJ2-1; 7 bases are shared with TRBD2. The junction had 17 bases not matched to a gene; V was cut back by 5 bases and J by 7 bases. The germline CDR1 and CDR2 sequences are SEHNR and FQNEAQ (reference sequence). This CDR3 has 17 amino acids.

The chain combines TRBV30 with TRBJ2-3; the match to TRBD1 covers 9 bases. The CDR3 is 15 residues long. V gave up 3 bases and J gave up 0 bases; unmatched junction bases: 4. CDR1 and CDR2 from the germline V gene are GTSNPN and SVGIG (reference sequence). In nucleotides, the CDR3 is TGTGCCTGGAGCCCCGGGACAGGGAGCACAGATACGCAGTATTTT. Amino acid sequence: CAWSPGTGSTDTQYF.

Only one count was recorded for this clone. The rearrangement uses TRBV30 and TRBJ1-5, with 9 positions matching TRBD1. There are 15 residues in the CDR3. Germline V lookup: CDR1 GTSNPN, CDR2 SVGIG (reference sequence). The trim removed 5 bases at V and 6 bases at J, leaving 11 bases unmatched. The CDR3 loop is CAWGTRQGGTQPQHF. The CDR3 coding sequence is TGTGCCTGGGGTACACGACAGGGGGGAACTCAGCCCCAGCATTTT.

This chain connects TRBV10-3 to TRBJ1-1; D might be TRBD1 (5 bases). CDR1 is ENHRY and CDR2 is SYGVKD in the germline V gene. This CDR3 has 14 amino acids. The V gene lost 0 bases and the J gene lost 8 bases, with 13 bases spanning the gap. The CDR3 region has the DNA TGTGCCATCAGTGAGTCACAGACAGCTAAAGAAGCTTTCTTT. Protein: CAISESQTAKEAFF.

The V gene is TRBV5-4, the J gene TRBJ1-2; 7 bases fit TRBD1. In germline, CDR1 is SGHNT, CDR2 YYREEE (reference sequence). The CDR3 has 13 amino acids. V dropped 7 bases and J dropped 8; count of bases not matched to a gene: 11. DNA of the CDR3: TGTGCCAGCTCCGCGACTACAGGGGAGGGCTACACCTTC. It yields the protein CASSATTGEGYTF.

This sequence joins TRBV19 and TRBJ1-1; the match to TRBD1 covers 7 bases. V trimming: 5 bases; J trimming: 1 base; junction bases outside the gene matches: 4. This CDR3 is 14 amino acids long. The V gene's germline CDR1 is LNHDA and CDR2 SQIVND (reference sequence). This chain's CDR3 is CASSRDRPNTEAFF. The CDR3 DNA sequence: TGTGCCAGTAGTCGGGACAGACCGAACACTGAAGCTTTCTTT.

The chain is built from TRBV5-1 and TRBJ2-1; 9 bases align to TRBD2. Germline trimming cut 2 bases from V and 7 bases from J; bases unmatched to any gene: 4. Germline V gives CDR1 SGHRS, CDR2 YFSETQ. The CDR3 has 14 residues. CDR3 in amino acids: CASSLIAGGNEQFF. The CDR3 nucleotides read TGCGCCAGCAGCTTAATCGCGGGAGGGAATGAGCAGTTCTTC.

This clone was detected a few times. The CDR3 loop reads CSVDGGTGELFF. The CDR3, as DNA: TGCAGCGTTGATGGCGGGACCGGGGAGCTGTTTTTT. The chain recombines TRBV29-1 with TRBJ2-2; TRBD2 might be the D (5 bases). V was cut by 3 bases and J by 5 bases, with 7 bases left in between. The CDR3 runs to 12 residues. Germline values: CDR1 SQVTM, CDR2 ANQGSEA.